Shown below are 14 T cell receptor beta chains from a single sample sequenced in a study of blood T cell repertoires in COVID-19. TCRdb keeps only in-frame clones here, not all; method: immunoSEQ multiplex PCR. The data show around 480,000 clones, approximately 88% seen once. Sequenced material: peripheral blood. The receptors originated from a woman aged 45-60 years with COVID-19, enrolled during active disease.

The chain employs TRBV29-1 and TRBJ1-2, with D hard to call. Germline CDR1 SQVTM, CDR2 ANQGSEA. This CDR3 is built from 12 residues. The V end was cut by 2 bases, the J end by 10 bases, with 14 bases between. The CDR3, as DNA: TGCAGCGTTGAACTGTCTGGGGAGACCTACACCTTC. Its translation: CSVELSGETYTF.

This chain connects TRBV5-6 to TRBJ1-1; D is unresolved. The CDR3 loop spans 13 amino acids. The V end was cut by 5 bases, the J end by 3 bases, with 11 bases between. Germline V gives CDR1 SGHDT, CDR2 YYEEEE. Here the CDR3 reads CASSRRRDTEAFF. CDR3 coding DNA: TGTGCCAGCAGTAGAAGGAGGGACACTGAAGCTTTCTTT.

This clone was counted only a few times. DNA of the CDR3: TGTGCCAGCAGCTTAGTCTATTCCTACGAGCAGTACTTC. Translating it yields CASSLVYSYEQYF. The rearrangement uses TRBV7-2 and TRBJ2-7; D ambiguous. CDR3 length: 13 amino acids. With 1 base removed from V and 1 base from J, the gap between germline ends came to 5 bases. From germline, CDR1 is SGHTA and CDR2 FQGNSA.

V usage is TRBV24-1 and J usage is TRBJ2-1, with D tentatively TRBD1 (6 bases). The CDR3 is 18 residues long. Germline CDR1 reads KGHDR; CDR2 reads SFDVKD. The ends were cut back, 0 bases at V and 0 bases at J, with 14 bases in the middle. The CDR3 nucleotides read TGTGCCACCAGTGATTTGCCCAGGGGTCCGAGCTCCTACAATGAGCAGTTCTTC. It translates to CATSDLPRGPSSYNEQFF.

The J gene is TRBJ2-7, the V gene TRBV3-1 (or the pseudogene TRBV3-2); TRBD1 matches at 9 bases. Germline values: CDR1 LGHDT, CDR2 YNNKEL (reference sequence). The CDR3 is 13 amino acids. The V and J ends lost 10 bases and 6 bases, in that order; junction bases with no gene match: 10. The chain's CDR3 is CATRDRGGSEQYF. The CDR3 DNA sequence: TGTGCCACACGAGACAGGGGGGGATCCGAGCAGTACTTC.

The chain is built from TRBV14 and TRBJ1-2; TRBD1 agrees at 7 bases. This CDR3 is built from 14 residues. CDR1 and CDR2 (germline): SGHDN, FVKESK. J gave up 9 bases and V 1 base, and 8 bases lay outside the gene matches. The CDR3 nucleotides are TGTGCCAGCAGCCAAGCACAGGGGCCCGAAAGCTACACCTTC. Translation: CASSQAQGPESYTF.

Details on this clone: Other nucleotide sequences from this sample produce the same CDR3. The rearrangement joins TRBV18 to TRBJ1-1; possibly TRBD1 for D (5 bases). The CDR3 is 13 amino acids. V gave up 6 bases and J gave up 1 base, with 9 bases separating them. The germline V gene has CDR1 KGHSH and CDR2 LQKENI. Here the CDR3 DNA reads TGTGCCAGCTCCCCGACAGAGAACACTGAAGCTTTCTTT. Translating gives CASSPTENTEAFF.

The rearrangement uses TRBV2 and TRBJ2-2, with 7 bases aligning to TRBD1. CDR1 is SNHLY and CDR2 is FYNNEI in the germline V gene. The CDR3 length is 17 residues. The J segment lost 2 bases and the V segment lost 6 bases, leaving 12 bases of the junction unmatched. CDR3 bases: TGTGCCAGCAGACTCCAGCCGGGACAGTTAAACACCGGGGAGCTGTTTTTT. Protein: CASRLQPGQLNTGELFF. Based on the CDR3 plus reference TRBV2 and TRBJ2-2, the full variable domain is EPEVTQTPSHQVTQMGQEVILRCVPISNHLYFYWYRQILGQKVEFLVSFYNNEISEKSEIFDDQFSVERPDGSNFTLKIRSTKLEDSAMYFCASRLQPGQLNTGELFFGEGSRLTVL.

The J gene is TRBJ2-7, the V gene TRBV11-2; TRBD1 agrees at 7 bases. The CDR3 covers 15 residues. CDR1 is SGHAT, CDR2 FQNNGV, per germline. The V gene end was trimmed by 4 bases and the J gene end by 0 bases; junction bases not matched to a gene: 6. The CDR3 spells CASSSRQGSSYEQYF. CDR3 nucleotide sequence: TGTGCCAGCAGCTCCCGACAGGGAAGCTCCTACGAGCAGTACTTC.

The chain uses TRBV11-2 and TRBJ2-3; 8 bases align to TRBD2. The germline V gene has CDR1 SGHAT and CDR2 FQNNGV. The CDR3 consists of 16 residues. Germline trimming cut 0 bases from V and 2 bases from J; bases unmatched to any gene: 4. The CDR3 protein is CASSLEGGGFTDTQYF. In DNA form, the CDR3 reads TGTGCCAGCAGCTTAGAGGGCGGGGGGTTCACAGATACGCAGTATTTT.

The chain has TRBV6-5 and TRBJ1-4; TRBD1 might be the D (5 bases). The ends were cut back, 6 bases at V and 11 bases at J, with 16 bases in the middle. CDR1 MNHEY and CDR2 SVGAGI come from the germline V gene. The CDR3 length is 13 residues. DNA for the CDR3: TGTGCCAGCAGCCGAGCTGACAGTTACAAACTGTTTTTT. This translates into CASSRADSYKLFF.

J is TRBJ2-7 and V is TRBV6-1, with a possible D match to TRBD2 (7 bases). Germline CDR1 and CDR2: MNHNS and SASEGT. V lost 3 bases to trimming and J lost 2 bases, with 11 bases between them. The CDR3 runs 14 residues. CDR3 nucleotides: TGTGCCAGCAGTGACAGGGAGGGGGCCTACGAGCAGTACTTC. Translated: CASSDREGAYEQYF.

About this clone: Different DNA sequences within this sample yield the same CDR3. This rearrangement joins TRBV5-1 to TRBJ1-1; D perhaps matches TRBD1 (5 bases). The CDR3 has 14 amino acids. Germline V gene data show CDR1 as SGHRS and CDR2 as YFSETQ. Trimming took off 2 bases at V and 0 bases at J, with 8 bases between the two ends. Written as DNA, the CDR3 is TGCGCCAGCAGCTTAACAGGTCTGAACACTGAAGCTTTCTTT. Its translation: CASSLTGLNTEAFF.

The rearrangement links TRBV11-1 to TRBJ1-2, with 7 bases that match TRBD1. V was clipped by 5 bases and J by 8 bases; unmatched bases: 8. This CDR3 is 13 amino acids long. The germline CDR1 and CDR2 sequences are SGHAT and FQDESV (reference sequence). For the CDR3, the DNA is TGTGCCAGCAGCCTACAGGGGAGCAGCGGCTACACCTTC. Protein sequence: CASSLQGSSGYTF.